The entry that follows covers one TCR beta chain sequence. This sample was taken from a study of blood T cell repertoires in COVID-19. Looking at the study overall: Both acute and convalescent COVID-19 samples were obtained from the United States, Italy and Spain.

Germline CDR1 is SGHVS and CDR2 is FQNEAQ. The CDR3 runs to 15 residues. The V gene lost 3 bases and the J gene lost 5 bases, with 13 bases spanning the gap. Assay: immunoSEQ multiplex PCR; the TCRdb copy retains only in-frame clones and omits some. The data hold some 270,000 clones, with roughly 90% observed a single time. The chain couples TRBV7-8 to TRBJ2-2; no reliable D call. This clonotype was sampled from a woman aged 55-70 years who had recovered from COVID-19. Material: PBMCs or T cells enriched from blood (not recorded which). CDR3 nucleotide sequence: TGTGCCAGCAGCTTGCGGATAATAGTGACCGGGGAGCTGTTTTTT. Translation gives CASSLRIIVTGELFF.